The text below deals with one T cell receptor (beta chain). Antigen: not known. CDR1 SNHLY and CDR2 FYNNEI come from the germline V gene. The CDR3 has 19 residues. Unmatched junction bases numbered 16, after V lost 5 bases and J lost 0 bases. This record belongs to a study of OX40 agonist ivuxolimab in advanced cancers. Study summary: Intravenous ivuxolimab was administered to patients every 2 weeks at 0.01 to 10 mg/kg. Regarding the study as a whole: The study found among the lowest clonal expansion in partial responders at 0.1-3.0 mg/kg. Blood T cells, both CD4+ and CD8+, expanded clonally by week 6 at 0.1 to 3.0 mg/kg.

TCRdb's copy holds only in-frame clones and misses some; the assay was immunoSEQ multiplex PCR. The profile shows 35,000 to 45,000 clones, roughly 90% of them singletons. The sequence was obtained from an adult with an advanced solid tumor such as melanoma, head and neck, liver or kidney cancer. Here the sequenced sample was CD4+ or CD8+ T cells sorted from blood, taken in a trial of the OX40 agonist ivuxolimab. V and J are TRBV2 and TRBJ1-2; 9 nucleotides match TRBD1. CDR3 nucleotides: TGTGCCAGCAGTTGGGACTTTACCGGGACAGGGCTAGCTAACTATGGCTACACCTTC. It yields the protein CASSWDFTGTGLANYGYTF. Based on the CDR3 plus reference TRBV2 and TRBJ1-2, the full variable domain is EPEVTQTPSHQVTQMGQEVILRCVPISNHLYFYWYRQILGQKVEFLVSFYNNEISEKSEIFDDQFSVERPDGSNFTLKIRSTKLEDSAMYFCASSWDFTGTGLANYGYTFGSGTRLTVV.